Below are 6 T cell receptor beta chains sequenced from a single sample in a study of cytomegalovirus exposure and HLA in healthy donors. In the PCR, 60 Vbeta and 13 Jbeta primers were used. Repertoires were generated with immunoSEQ multiplex PCR, while TCRdb's copy carries only in-frame clones and drops some. The table records roughly 120,000 clones, 65% to 85% of them present only once. The sample comprised PBMCs. Receptors were obtained from a man aged 45-60 years in good health and CMV-seropositive.

This chain uses TRBV27 with TRBJ2-1; weak D call: TRBD1 (5 bases). V was clipped by 0 bases and J by 3 bases, with 12 bases between them. The CDR3 has 16 amino acids. Germline lookup yields CDR1 MNHEY and CDR2 SMNVEV (reference sequence). For the CDR3, the DNA is TGTGCCAGCAGTTTATCCCAGGGCGCCTACTACAATGAGCAGTTCTTC. It is translated as CASSLSQGAYYNEQFF.

The chain employs TRBV28 and TRBJ1-1; weak D call: TRBD1 (6 bases). There are 14 residues in the CDR3. CDR1 is MDHEN and CDR2 is SYDVKM in the germline V gene. CDR3 residues: CSTHRVGKDTEAFF. In DNA form, the CDR3 reads TGTTCCACCCACAGGGTTGGAAAGGACACTGAAGCTTTCTTT.

The chain combines TRBV9 with TRBJ2-1; D possibly corresponds to TRBD2 (6 bases). The CDR3 loop spans 14 amino acids. Trimming pared 2 bases from V and 6 bases from J, leaving 12 bases between. CDR1 and CDR2 (germline): SGDLS, YYNGEE. CDR3 sequence reads: CASSVWGDTNEQFF. In DNA, the CDR3 is TGTGCCAGCAGCGTTTGGGGGGATACCAATGAGCAGTTCTTC.

This chain connects TRBV7-9 to TRBJ2-2; possible D gene TRBD2, 6 bases. Germline CDR1 is SEHNR and CDR2 is FQNEAQ (reference sequence). The CDR3 contains 14 residues. V dropped 2 bases and J dropped 8 bases, with 12 bases sitting between them. Here the CDR3 DNA reads TGTGCCAGCAGCTTACAACTAGCTGGTGGGGAGCTGTTTTTT. It translates to CASSLQLAGGELFF.

This chain connects TRBV7-9 to TRBJ2-5; tentatively, D is TRBD1 (6 bases). The CDR3 length is 14 residues. Deletions cut 3 bases from V and 3 bases from J, with 11 bases between. Germline assignment: CDR1 SEHNR and CDR2 FQNEAQ (reference sequence). CDR3 loop: CASSFGAGEETQYF. The CDR3, as DNA: TGTGCCAGCAGCTTTGGTGCAGGGGAAGAGACCCAGTACTTC.

This clone occurred once. The genes are TRBV7-2 and TRBJ2-5, with D possibly TRBD1 on 6 matching bases. With 6 bases removed from V and 5 bases from J, the gap between germline ends came to 16 bases. Germline V gene sequence: CDR1 SGHTA, CDR2 FQGNSA. CDR3 length: 14 residues. CDR3 amino acids: CASRLGTPGETQYF. In DNA form, the CDR3 reads TGTGCCAGCAGACTCGGGACACCGGGGGAGACCCAGTACTTC. The variable domain in full, with the rest retrieved from reference TRBV7-2 and TRBJ2-5, is GAGVSQSPSNKVTEKGKDVELRCDPISGHTALYWYRQSLGQGLEFLIYFQGNSAPDKSGLPSDRFSAERTGGSVSTLTIQRTQQEDSAVYLCASRLGTPGETQYFGPGTRLLVL.